This record covers a single T cell receptor beta chain. The antigen is not known. This sample is drawn from a study of T cell responses to AZD1222 COVID-19 vaccine. This table comes from immunoSEQ multiplex PCR, and its TCRdb copy is limited to in-frame clones, with some not included. This sample yields some 140,000 clones, of which roughly nine tenths are seen a single time; 8% to 10% belongs to the top ten. Findings and caveats of the study: Every sample of the repertoires postdated the peak T cell response.

The CDR3 is made up of 13 amino acids. V was pared by 10 bases and J by 9 bases, with 5 bases of the junction left unmatched. The receptor's source is an adult who received the AZD1222 COVID-19 vaccine. Material: peripheral blood, obtained 28 days after the second AZD1222 dose. The chain uses TRBV12-3 or TRBV12-4 and TRBJ1-6; 11 bases are shared with TRBD1. The CDR3 bases are TGTGCCACTGGGGGGACAGGGGGTTCACCCCTCCACTTT. This encodes CATGGTGGSPLHF.